This record covers a single TCR beta chain. This sample stems from a study of sequential checkpoint blockade in melanoma. Turning to the study itself: First-line arms were nivolumab then ipilimumab, or the reverse, randomized 1:1. Both treatment sequences were followed by maintenance nivolumab.

CDR1 is SGHDT, CDR2 YYEEEE, per germline. J lost 7 bases, V lost 4 bases, and 9 bases had no gene match. The CDR3 sequence is 14 residues long. The treatment is: randomized to nivolumab then ipilimumab (arm A) or the reverse (arm B). DNA-damaging chemotherapy had not been given to any patient beforehand. PBMC sorting kept live CD3+CD8+ cells without CD19 or CD56. Produced via immunoSEQ multiplex PCR; TCRdb's table is partial and in-frame only. The sample includes around 34,000 clones, roughly 84% of them seen just once. The chain combines TRBV5-6 with TRBJ2-7, with 9 nucleotides matching TRBD1. The sequences come from CD8+ T cells sorted from blood (inferred from file names), collected from a patient given nivolumab and ipilimumab in sequence. The TCR comes from a human donor with melanoma. The CDR3 coding sequence is TGTGCCAGCAGCCTCGGGACAGGGCTAGGGGAGCAGTACTTC. This sequence encodes CASSLGTGLGEQYF.